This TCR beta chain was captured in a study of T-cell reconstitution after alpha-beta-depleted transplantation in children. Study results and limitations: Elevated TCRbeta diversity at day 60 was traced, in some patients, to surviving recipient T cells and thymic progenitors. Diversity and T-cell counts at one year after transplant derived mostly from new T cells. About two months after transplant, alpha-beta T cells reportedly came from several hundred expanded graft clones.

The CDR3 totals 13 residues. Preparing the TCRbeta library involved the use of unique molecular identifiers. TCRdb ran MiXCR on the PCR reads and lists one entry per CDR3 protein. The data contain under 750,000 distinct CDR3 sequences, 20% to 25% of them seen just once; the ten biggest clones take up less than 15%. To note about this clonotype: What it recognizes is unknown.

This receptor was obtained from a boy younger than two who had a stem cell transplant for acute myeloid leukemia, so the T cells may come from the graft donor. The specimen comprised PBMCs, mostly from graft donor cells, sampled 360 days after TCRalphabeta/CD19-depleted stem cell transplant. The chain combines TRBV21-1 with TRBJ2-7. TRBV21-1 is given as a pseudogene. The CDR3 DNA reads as TGTGCCAGCAGCATACGGACCAGCTACGAGCAGTACTTC. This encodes CASSIRTSYEQYF.